This TCR beta chain was identified during a study of blood T cell repertoires in COVID-19. Background on the study: Both acute and convalescent COVID-19 samples were obtained from the United States, Italy and Spain.

Germline CDR1 reads LNHNV; CDR2 reads YYDKDF (reference sequence). The CDR3 covers 16 residues. V shed 4 bases, J shed 7 bases, and the junction held 12 bases outside the gene matches. The data were produced by immunoSEQ multiplex PCR, yet TCRdb's version contains in-frame clones alone and is incomplete. The table shows 180,000 or so clones, with approximately 80% occurring only once. The sequenced material came from PBMCs or T cells enriched from blood (not recorded which). The chain recombines TRBV15 with TRBJ1-4; 7 bases are shared with TRBD1. The receptor was derived from a man aged 55 to 69 who had been exposed to COVID-19. In DNA form, the CDR3 reads TGTGCCACCAGCAACCAGCACTACAGGGGAATTGAAAAACTGTTTTTT. This gives the protein CATSNQHYRGIEKLFF. Full variable domain (remainder filled in from reference TRBV15 and TRBJ1-4): DAMVIQNPRYQVTQFGKPVTLSCSQTLNHNVMYWYQQKSSQAPKLLFHYYDKDFNNEADTPDNFQSRRPNTSFCFLDIRSPGLGDTAMYLCATSNQHYRGIEKLFFGSGTQLSVL.